The 20 T cell receptor beta chains below were found in one sample sequenced in a study of T cell repertoires in cytomegalovirus infection. Which antigens these TCRs recognize remains unknown. TCRdb processed the reads anew with MiXCR; each CDR3 protein has one entry. The table shows hundreds of thousands of distinct CDR3 sequences, with roughly 42% occurring only once. Sequences were derived from cultured PBMCs, sampled from culture after CMV antigen stimulation. The receptors were sampled from a human donor in good health (CMV status not recorded). Some clones in this sample may be carry-over from other donors' samples.

CDR3 DNA: TGTGCCAGCAGCTTAAGGGGCTCGTCTAGCGGGAGAGGCGGGGAGCTGTTTTTT. It translates to CASSLRGSSSGRGGELFF. V and J are TRBV11-3 and TRBJ2-2; TRBD2 matches at 10 bases. This CDR3 has 18 residues. The J segment lost 7 bases and the V segment lost 2 bases, leaving 13 bases of the junction unmatched. Germline values: CDR1 SGHNT, CDR2 YENEEA.

The V gene is TRBV7-2, the J gene TRBJ1-5, with D possibly being TRBD1 (5 bases). CDR1 is SGHTA and CDR2 is FQGNSA in the germline V gene. V was trimmed by 4 bases and J by 2 bases, leaving 15 bases between them. This CDR3 comprises 16 residues. CDR3 protein: CASSSVSQARNQPQHF. CDR3 DNA sequence: TGTGCCAGCAGCTCAGTTTCACAGGCGCGCAATCAGCCCCAGCATTTT.

The chain employs TRBV20-1 and TRBJ2-5; TRBD2 matches 13 bases. Germline V gene sequence: CDR1 DFQATT, CDR2 SNEGSKA (reference sequence). The trim removed 4 bases at V and 4 bases at J, leaving 6 bases unmatched. The CDR3 length is 15 residues. The CDR3 DNA reads TGCAGTGCTATACTAGGACTAGCGGGAGCAGAGACCCAGTACTTC. This gives the protein CSAILGLAGAETQYF.

This chain joins TRBV2 and TRBJ2-3; 7 nucleotides align to TRBD2. Germline CDR1 SNHLY, CDR2 FYNNEI. Trimming took 6 bases from V and 6 from J; bases not matched to a gene: 9. CDR3 length equals 14 residues. The DNA of the CDR3 is TGTGCCAGCAGAGCGGGACGCGGAGTGGATACGCAGTATTTT. It yields the protein CASRAGRGVDTQYF.

V usage is TRBV15 and J usage is TRBJ2-4, with 7 bases matching TRBD1. Trimming cost V 2 bases and J 7 bases; bases outside gene matches: 5. The germline V gene encodes CDR1 LNHNV and CDR2 YYDKDF (reference sequence). The CDR3 runs 14 residues. Here the CDR3 DNA reads TGTGCCACCAGCAGACCCACAGGGGAGAACATTCAGTACTTC. This encodes CATSRPTGENIQYF.

The CDR3 loop reads CASSFRGFQETQYF. CDR3 bases: TGTGCCAGCAGCTTCCGGGGGTTCCAAGAGACCCAGTACTTC. The J gene is TRBJ2-5, the V gene TRBV7-8, with D possibly TRBD2 on 6 matching bases. Germline-derived CDR1 and CDR2 are SGHVS and FQNEAQ. The CDR3 is 14 residues long. Trimming took 3 bases from V and 1 from J, leaving 9 bases between them.

The chain couples TRBV29-1 to TRBJ1-3; no definite D call. CDR1 SQVTM and CDR2 ANQGSEA come from the germline V gene. The ends were cut back, 6 bases at V and 6 bases at J, with 9 bases in the middle. The CDR3 runs 11 residues. CDR3 in amino acids: CSVRMSNTIYF. CDR3 bases: TGCAGCGTCCGGATGTCAAACACCATATATTTT.

The rearrangement joins TRBV12-3 or TRBV12-4 to TRBJ2-5, with D perhaps matching TRBD2 (6 bases). The V gene lost 2 bases and the J gene lost 3 bases, with 16 bases spanning the gap. The CDR3 length is 16 residues. CDR3 sequence: CASSLYPGVGKETQYF. As DNA, the CDR3 is TGTGCCAGCAGTTTATACCCGGGGGTGGGGAAAGAGACCCAGTACTTC.

In this sample, this clonotype turned up a few times. V gene TRBV20-1 combines with J gene TRBJ1-2; possible D gene TRBD1, 5 bases. This CDR3 has 11 residues. Germline V gives CDR1 DFQATT, CDR2 SNEGSKA (reference sequence). V was clipped by 5 bases and J by 6 bases, with 10 bases between them. CDR3 region: CSAWDFDGYTF. CDR3 nucleotide sequence: TGCAGTGCTTGGGACTTCGATGGCTACACCTTC.

V is TRBV7-8 and J is TRBJ1-4; a weak D match, TRBD1 (5 bases). The CDR3 runs 15 residues. Germline loops: CDR1 SGHVS, CDR2 FQNEAQ. The V gene lost 4 bases and the J gene lost 6 bases, with 15 bases spanning the gap. Here the CDR3 reads CASSSLNRGDEKLFF. CDR3 nucleotides: TGTGCCAGCAGCTCCCTCAACCGGGGGGATGAAAAACTGTTTTTT.

To note about this clonotype: A much more abundant neighbour one base away suggests this may be a read error. The chain combines TRBV12-3 or TRBV12-4 with TRBJ1-1; D is undetermined. V dropped 6 bases and J dropped 2 bases, with 7 bases sitting between them. The CDR3 has 12 amino acids. This chain's CDR3 is CASSPFNTEAFF. The CDR3 DNA is TGTGCCAGCAGCCCCTTTAACACTGAAGCTTTCTTT.

This clonotype was detected only a few times. CDR3 in DNA: TGTGCCAGCAGCTCGACGACAGAGGTGAACACTGAAGCTTTCTTT. The encoded protein is CASSSTTEVNTEAFF. The J gene is TRBJ1-1, the V gene TRBV11-2, with D tentatively TRBD1 (5 bases). V dropped 4 bases and J dropped 0 bases, with 12 bases sitting between them. The CDR3 is 15 amino acids. CDR1 is SGHAT, CDR2 FQNNGV, per germline.

The V and J genes are TRBV19 and TRBJ1-4; D unresolved. The germline V and J ends were trimmed by 6 bases and 3 bases, with 17 bases remaining between them. The CDR3 contains 16 residues. Germline V gene data show CDR1 as LNHDA and CDR2 as SQIVND (reference sequence). DNA for the CDR3: TGTGCCAGTAGAAAGTCCGGGTCCGGGGCTAATGAAAAACTGTTTTTT. Encoded protein: CASRKSGSGANEKLFF.

The CDR3 is CASSVNGLADTDTQYF. In nucleotides, the CDR3 is TGTGCCAGCAGCGTAAACGGACTAGCGGACACAGATACGCAGTATTTT. V usage is TRBV11-2 and J usage is TRBJ2-3, with TRBD2 identical over 10 bases. The CDR3 runs 16 residues. V was clipped by 5 bases and J by 2 bases; unmatched bases: 7. Germline V gene lookup returns CDR1 SGHAT and CDR2 FQNNGV. The full variable domain, completed using reference TRBV11-2 and TRBJ2-3, is EAGVAQSPRYKIIEKRQSVAFWCNPISGHATLYWYQQILGQGPKLLIQFQNNGVVDDSQLPKDRFSAERLKGVDSTLKIQPAKLEDSAVYLCASSVNGLADTDTQYFGPGTRLTVL.

The chain combines TRBV28 with TRBJ1-4; 7 bases fit TRBD1. This CDR3 is 16 amino acids long. From germline, CDR1 is MDHEN and CDR2 SYDVKM. V shed 2 bases and J 2 bases; nucleotides not matched to a gene: 5. CDR3 in DNA: TGTGCCAGCAGTTTAACAGGGGAAGGGACTAATGAAAAACTGTTTTTT. Protein product: CASSLTGEGTNEKLFF.

The chain combines TRBV12-5 with TRBJ1-5; TRBD1 agrees at 11 bases. The V gene end was trimmed by 6 bases and the J gene end by 4 bases; junction bases not matched to a gene: 2. The CDR3 spans 14 residues. CDR1 is LGHNT and CDR2 is FRNRAP in the germline V gene. This CDR3 reads CASGDRGRNQPQHF. The CDR3 DNA reads TGTGCTAGTGGGGACAGGGGGCGGAATCAGCCCCAGCATTTT.

This clonotype was detected only a few times. This sequence joins TRBV4-1 and TRBJ2-3; 15 positions match TRBD2. Trimming at V came to 3 bases and at J to 5 bases, leaving 9 bases not matched to a gene. The CDR3 runs 18 residues. Germline V gene lookup returns CDR1 MGHRA and CDR2 YSYEKL. The CDR3 nucleotides are TGCGCCAGCAGCCATGACACCCGGGGACTAGCGGGGGGAGATACGCAGTATTTT. This sequence encodes CASSHDTRGLAGGDTQYF.

The chain has TRBV7-9 and TRBJ2-3; 10 bases fit TRBD2. CDR1 is SEHNR, CDR2 FQNEAQ, per germline (reference sequence). CDR3 size: 14 residues. The J segment lost 5 bases and the V segment lost 8 bases, leaving 7 bases of the junction unmatched. CDR3 residues: CASYSGRSIDTQYF. The CDR3 coding sequence is TGTGCCAGCTATAGCGGGAGGTCCATAGATACGCAGTATTTT. The variable domain in full, with the rest retrieved from reference TRBV7-9 and TRBJ2-3, is DTGVSQNPRHKITKRGQNVTFRCDPISEHNRLYWYRQTLGQGPEFLTYFQNEAQLEKSRLLSDRFSAERPKGSFSTLEIQRTEQGDSAMYLCASYSGRSIDTQYFGPGTRLTVL.

This clonotype has more than one count but fewer than ten. The chain is built from TRBV2 and TRBJ2-1; D is uncertain. This CDR3 spans 13 amino acids. The V end lost 5 bases, the J end lost 4 bases, and 9 bases lay between the germline ends. CDR1 is SNHLY and CDR2 is FYNNEI in the germline V gene. CDR3 amino acids: CASSPNIYNEQFF. In DNA, the CDR3 is TGTGCCAGCAGTCCCAATATTTACAATGAGCAGTTCTTC.

This clonotype was recorded a few times. The CDR3 DNA reads TGTGCCAGCAGTTTGGGAGGGAATTGGAATCAGCCCCAGCATTTT. Protein sequence: CASSLGGNWNQPQHF. This chain connects TRBV27 to TRBJ1-5; D unclear. Germline V gene lookup returns CDR1 MNHEY and CDR2 SMNVEV (reference sequence). V lost 3 bases and J 4 bases, leaving 13 bases between the germline ends. The CDR3 is made up of 15 amino acids.